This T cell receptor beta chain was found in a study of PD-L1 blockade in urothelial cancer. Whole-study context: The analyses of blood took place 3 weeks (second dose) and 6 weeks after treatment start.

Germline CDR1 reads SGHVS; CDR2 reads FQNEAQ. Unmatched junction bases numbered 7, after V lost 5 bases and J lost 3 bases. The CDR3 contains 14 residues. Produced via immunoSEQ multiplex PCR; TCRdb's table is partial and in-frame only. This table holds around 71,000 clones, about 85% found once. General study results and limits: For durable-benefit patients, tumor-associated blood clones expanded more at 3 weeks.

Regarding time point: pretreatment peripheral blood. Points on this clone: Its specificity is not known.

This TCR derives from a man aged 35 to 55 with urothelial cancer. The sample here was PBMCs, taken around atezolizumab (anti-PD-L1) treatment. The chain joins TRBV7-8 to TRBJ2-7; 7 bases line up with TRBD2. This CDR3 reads CASSLLAEGYEQYF. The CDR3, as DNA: TGTGCCAGCAGCCTTCTAGCGGAGGGCTACGAGCAGTACTTC.